This TCR beta chain was captured in a study of response to subunit inactivated influenza vaccine (dated by TCRdb to 2016 to 2019). A note on the overall study: The study used deep quantitative T cell receptor repertoire profiling to track responses to a trivalent subunit inactivated influenza vaccine. What the research found in general, with its limitations: It was suggested by the authors that each seasonal influenza vaccination may recruit only a limited number of new T cells.

From its cysteine to its phenylalanine, the CDR3 spans 16 amino acids. Kept here is only the CDR3 DNA, which spans 48 bases and is read in frame from base 1. The junction shows trimming of 6 bases on V and 2 bases on J, and the gene matches do not reach 9 bases of it. This clonotype was detected a few times. No antigen is known for it. Base qualities are not recorded, but no much larger clone differs from it by a single base. Receptor libraries were prepared by RT-PCR. The listed sequencing device is Illumina HiSeq 2500. TCRdb reran the public reads through fastp at Q25 and MiXCR, keeping productive beta chains. Rows merge per CDR3 protein into single entries with the most common DNA and genes. The sample table records more than 700,000 distinct CDR3 sequences; about 20% of these occur just once. Roughly 10% of the sample belongs to the ten largest clones.

Rearrangement joined TRBV12-3 or TRBV12-4 to TRBJ2-4, with TRBD2 matching 8 junction bases. The receptor comes from a man aged 50 to 59 who received an inactivated influenza vaccine. Donor details come from another sample of the same person, matched by shared clones. The source material was PBMCs from blood, sampled approximately 5 days after vaccination. CDR3 protein: CASSLTGGATKNIQYF. The DNA reads TGTGCCAGCAGCCTTACGGGGGGGGCGACCAAAAACATTCAGTACTTC.